The T cell receptor beta chain under discussion was sequenced for a study of T cell responses to AZD1222 COVID-19 vaccine. Points from the study as a whole: Across spike, vaccine-associated CD4 TCRs were found, dominant at 160-218 and 743-854. Increases in Spike-specific TCR breadth and depth were seen after two AZD1222 doses.

Trimming pared 3 bases from V and 1 base from J, leaving 3 bases between. This CDR3 is built from 11 residues. Germline loops: CDR1 GTSNPN, CDR2 SVGIG (reference sequence). A remark on this clone: Its antigen is unknown.

Here immunoSEQ multiplex PCR was the method, and the copy in TCRdb shows in-frame clones only, minus some. The repertoire holds under 150,000 clones, with about 93% as singletons. The chain is built from TRBV30 and TRBJ1-1; unclear D gene. The source material was peripheral blood, sampled on day 0 of AZD1222 vaccination. This TCR was recovered from an adult in good health. The CDR3 sequence is CAWRGNTEAFF. The CDR3 nucleotides are TGTGCCTGGAGGGGGAACACTGAAGCTTTCTTT.